This TCR beta chain was observed in a study of sequential checkpoint blockade in melanoma. As to this clone: The sample holds other DNA sequences that translate to the same CDR3.

Treatment: randomized to nivolumab then ipilimumab (arm A) or the reverse (arm B). This table comes from immunoSEQ multiplex PCR, and its TCRdb copy is limited to in-frame clones, with some not included. The top ten hold roughly 15% of the sample, which has roughly 6,100 clones, less than 25% seen once. The CDR3 length is 15 residues. Germline CDR1 and CDR2: SGHRS and YFSETQ. The V segment lost 3 bases and the J segment 3 bases; nucleotides outside the gene matches: 6. The receptor's source is a human donor with melanoma. The specimen was tumor tissue (inferred from file names), collected from a patient given nivolumab and ipilimumab in sequence. This chain connects TRBV5-1 to TRBJ2-3; 8 bases agree with TRBD2. This chain's CDR3 is CASSSSGTSTDTQYF. The CDR3 nucleotides read TGCGCCAGCAGCTCGTCCGGGACTAGTACAGATACGCAGTATTTT.